The 16 T cell receptor beta chains below come from one sample, sequenced in a study of cytomegalovirus exposure and HLA in healthy donors. PCR involved 60 Vbeta and 13 Jbeta primers. Assay used: immunoSEQ multiplex PCR; TCRdb lists only in-frame clones, some missing. Of under 200,000 clones detected, 68% appear once; the ten largest clones hold roughly 4.1%. Material: PBMCs. Receptors were obtained from a woman between 18 and 30 years old in good health and CMV-seropositive.

The V and J genes are TRBV9 and TRBJ1-2; 9 bases match TRBD1. V shed 0 bases, J shed 4 bases, and the junction held 4 bases outside the gene matches. The CDR3 has 15 residues. The germline V gene encodes CDR1 SGDLS and CDR2 YYNGEE. The CDR3 sequence is CASSVGGQGRYGYTF. In DNA, the CDR3 is TGTGCCAGCAGCGTAGGCGGACAGGGGCGCTATGGCTACACCTTC. Together with reference TRBV9 and TRBJ1-2, the CDR3 gives the full variable domain: DSGVTQTPKHLITATGQRVTLRCSPRSGDLSVYWYQQSLDQGLQFLIQYYNGEERAKGNILERFSAQQFPDLHSELNLSSLELGDSALYFCASSVGGQGRYGYTFGSGTRLTVV.

V usage is TRBV7-8 and J usage is TRBJ1-1; D is uncertain. This CDR3 is 12 amino acids long. V was cut by 1 base and J by 8 bases, with 8 bases left in between. The V gene's germline CDR1 is SGHVS and CDR2 FQNEAQ. The CDR3 DNA is TGTGCCAGCAGCTTAGTAGGAGACGAAGCTTTCTTT. It specifies CASSLVGDEAFF.

The chain combines TRBV29-1 with TRBJ1-1; TRBD1 agrees at 7 bases. V was clipped by 8 bases and J by 1 base; unmatched bases: 7. Germline CDR1 is SQVTM and CDR2 is ANQGSEA. The CDR3 runs to 13 residues. The chain's CDR3 is CSSPGQTNTEAFF. DNA of the CDR3: TGCAGCTCCCCGGGACAGACGAACACTGAAGCTTTCTTT.

The chain joins TRBV11-2 to TRBJ1-2; D may be TRBD1 (5 bases). Germline lookup yields CDR1 SGHAT and CDR2 FQNNGV. The CDR3 runs to 15 residues. Deletions cut 1 base from V and 3 bases from J, with 12 bases between. Here the CDR3 DNA reads TGTGCCAGCAGCTTAGGGGGCAGGGAGGACTATGGCTACACCTTC. Translated: CASSLGGREDYGYTF.

Notes on this clone: One junction end does not reproduce the germline sequence, and a read error may be involved. The DNA of the CDR3 is TGTGCCAGCAGTTTACGGCCGGGACAGGGGGCTGTTGCCTTCTTC. It yields the protein CASSLRPGQGAVAFF. This chain joins TRBV27 and TRBJ1-2; 12 bases agree with TRBD1. The CDR3 runs to 15 residues. Germline CDR1 and CDR2: MNHEY and SMNVEV (reference sequence).

This chain joins TRBV27 and TRBJ2-7, with 8 nucleotides matching TRBD1. V dropped 6 bases and J dropped 2; count of bases not matched to a gene: 6. Germline V gene sequence: CDR1 MNHEY, CDR2 SMNVEV (reference sequence). The CDR3 has 14 residues. The CDR3 DNA follows: TGTGCCAGCAGCTCACCGGGACAGGCCTACGAGCAGTACTTC. Its translation is CASSSPGQAYEQYF.

This rearrangement joins TRBV6-1 to TRBJ2-4; D is possibly TRBD2 (5 bases). The CDR3 covers 14 residues. Looked up from germline, CDR1 is MNHNS and CDR2 is SASEGT. V was cut by 8 bases and J by 6 bases, with 17 bases left in between. DNA for the CDR3: TGTGCCAGCCTCACCCGGGGTGTATCAAACATTCAGTACTTC. Its translation is CASLTRGVSNIQYF.

V is TRBV4-2 and J is TRBJ2-5; TRBD2 is a possible D gene (6 bases). Near its end, the DNA agrees better with TRBJ2-7, so the J call may be wrong. The CDR3 length is 16 residues. From germline, CDR1 is LGHNA and CDR2 YNFKEQ. This CDR3 is CASSQDGGESSYEQYF. The CDR3 nucleotides are TGTGCCAGCAGCCAAGACGGCGGGGAAAGCTCCTACGAGCAGTACTTC.

J is TRBJ2-1 and V is TRBV7-2; 10 bases match TRBD2. V was pared by 11 bases and J by 7 bases, with 20 bases of the junction left unmatched. This CDR3 is built from 17 residues. Per germline, CDR1 SGHTA and CDR2 FQGNSA. The chain's CDR3 is CARRGQKKAGGLNEQFF. In DNA form, the CDR3 reads TGTGCCCGCCGGGGGCAAAAGAAAGCGGGAGGGCTAAATGAGCAGTTCTTC.

The chain combines TRBV6-1 with TRBJ1-2; no clear D. V lost 1 base to trimming and J lost 8 bases, with 11 bases between them. The germline gives CDR1 MNHNS, CDR2 SASEGT. This CDR3 spans 13 amino acids. For the CDR3, the DNA is TGTGCCAGCAGTGAAGTACGGGCGGGGGGCTACACCTTC. This encodes CASSEVRAGGYTF.

Written as DNA, the CDR3 is TGTGCCAGCAGTTTGGGAGCTACCCGGCCGGATACGCAGTATTTT. Protein: CASSLGATRPDTQYF. This chain uses TRBV27 with TRBJ2-3; D possibly corresponds to TRBD2 (5 bases). Trimming shortened V by 3 bases and J by 6 bases, and 16 bases separated the two germline ends. Per germline, CDR1 MNHEY and CDR2 SMNVEV (reference sequence). This CDR3 is 15 amino acids long.

V and J are TRBV7-9 and TRBJ2-1, with D possibly matching TRBD1 (6 bases). The V gene lost 3 bases and the J gene lost 6 bases, with 24 bases spanning the gap. This CDR3 has 18 amino acids. Per the germline V gene, CDR1 is SEHNR and CDR2 is FQNEAQ (reference sequence). DNA for the CDR3: TGTGCCAGCAGCTTTAGACTTTATAAGGGGGAAAAATTCAATGAGCAGTTCTTC. Translating it yields CASSFRLYKGEKFNEQFF.

The chain recombines TRBV7-3 with TRBJ2-5, with D uncertain. Germline values: CDR1 SGHTA, CDR2 FQGTGA. This CDR3 contains 13 residues. V lost 5 bases to trimming and J lost 1 base, with 8 bases between them. This CDR3 reads CASSPLPQETQYF. The CDR3 DNA sequence: TGTGCCAGCAGCCCGCTACCCCAAGAGACCCAGTACTTC.

This clone came up once. V and J are TRBV5-1 and TRBJ2-3; D might be TRBD1 (6 bases). The CDR3 is 18 residues long. Germline lookup yields CDR1 SGHRS and CDR2 YFSETQ. The germline V and J ends were trimmed by 0 bases and 6 bases, with 23 bases remaining between them. As DNA, the CDR3 is TGCGCCAGCAGCTTGGCCTTGGGACACCCCACGAAGATCGATACGCAGTATTTT. It translates to CASSLALGHPTKIDTQYF.

The rearrangement joins TRBV5-1 to TRBJ2-7, with TRBD1 as a possible D gene (6 bases). CDR1 SGHRS and CDR2 YFSETQ come from the germline V gene. The CDR3 loop spans 14 amino acids. V shed 9 bases and J shed 0 bases, with 16 bases lying between them. The CDR3 nucleotides read TGCGCCACCCGCCGGGACACGGACTCCTACGAGCAGTACTTC. Its translation: CATRRDTDSYEQYF. Full variable domain (rest looked up from reference TRBV5-1 and TRBJ2-7): KAGVTQTPRYLIKTRGQQVTLSCSPISGHRSVSWYQQTPGQGLQFLFEYFSETQRNKGNFPGRFSGRQFSNSRSEMNVSTLELGDSALYLCATRRDTDSYEQYFGPGTRLTVT.

The chain couples TRBV7-2 to TRBJ1-1, with 9 bases aligning to TRBD1. Looked up from germline, CDR1 is SGHTA and CDR2 is FQGNSA. V shed 4 bases and J 10 bases; nucleotides not matched to a gene: 7. The CDR3 is made up of 13 amino acids. The CDR3 protein is CASSSGVGQGAFF. The CDR3 DNA reads as TGTGCCAGCAGCTCGGGGGTGGGACAGGGAGCTTTCTTT.